The rows below give T cell receptor beta chains drawn from one sample of a study of blood T cell repertoires in COVID-19. Produced via immunoSEQ multiplex PCR; TCRdb's table is partial and in-frame only. Of approximately 140,000 clones in the sample, roughly 83% were seen once. The sample taken for sequencing was peripheral blood. The source is a man aged 55-75 years with acute or convalescent COVID-19. CDR3s include the opening cysteine and the closing phenylalanine or tryptophan. Each record gives: V gene, J gene, CDR3 protein.

V: TRBV19; J: TRBJ1-2; CDR3: CASSTALGSSNYGYTF
V: TRBV28; J: TRBJ1-6; CDR3: CASSLPMSSYNSPLHF
V: TRBV12-5; J: TRBJ2-2; CDR3: CASGLVISGGWTGELFF
V: TRBV19; J: TRBJ2-3; CDR3: CASSIDSGPDTQYF
V: TRBV9; J: TRBJ2-2; CDR3: CASSVIAGGPDTGELFF
V: TRBV24-1; J: TRBJ2-3; CDR3: CATSDHTAERVDTQYF
V: TRBV7-9; J: TRBJ2-3; CDR3: CAMEASGRPDTQYF
V: TRBV2; J: TRBJ2-2; CDR3: CASSVRIAANTGELFF
V: TRBV6-5; J: TRBJ2-7; CDR3: CASRGQGGGYEQYF
V: TRBV28; J: TRBJ1-6; CDR3: CASSNRQGYNSPLHF
V: TRBV19; J: TRBJ2-3; CDR3: CASSVTGGGADTQYF
V: TRBV12-5; J: TRBJ2-7; CDR3: CASGLQATSGRINEQYF
V: TRBV10-2; J: TRBJ1-2; CDR3: CASSEGQNYGYTF
V: TRBV20-1; J: TRBJ2-7; CDR3: CSASELAGRREQYF
V: TRBV28; J: TRBJ1-1; CDR3: CASRSGGPNTEAFF
V: TRBV18; J: TRBJ2-2; CDR3: CASSRSGTDANTGELFF